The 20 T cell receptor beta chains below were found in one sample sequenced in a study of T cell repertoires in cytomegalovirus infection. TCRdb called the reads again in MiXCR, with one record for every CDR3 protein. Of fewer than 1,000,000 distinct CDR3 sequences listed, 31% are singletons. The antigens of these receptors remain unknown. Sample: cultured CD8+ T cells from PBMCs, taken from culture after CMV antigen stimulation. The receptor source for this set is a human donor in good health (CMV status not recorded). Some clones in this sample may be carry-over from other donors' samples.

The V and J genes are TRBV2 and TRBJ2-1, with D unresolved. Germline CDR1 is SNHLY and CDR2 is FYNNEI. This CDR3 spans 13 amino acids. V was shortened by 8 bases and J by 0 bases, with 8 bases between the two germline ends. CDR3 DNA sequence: TGTGCCAGCGTCAGGCCCTCCTACAATGAGCAGTTCTTC. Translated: CASVRPSYNEQFF.

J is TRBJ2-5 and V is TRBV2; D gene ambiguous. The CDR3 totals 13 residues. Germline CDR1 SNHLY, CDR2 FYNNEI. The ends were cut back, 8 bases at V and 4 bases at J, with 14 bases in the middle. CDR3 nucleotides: TGTGCCAGCGAACAGAGACCAAGAGAGACCCAGTACTTC. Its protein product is CASEQRPRETQYF.

The CDR3 DNA is TGTGCCAGCAGCCCCCCCATCATCTCCGGGACTGGGAAAGAGACCCAGTACTTC. It specifies CASSPPIISGTGKETQYF. The chain carries TRBV7-9 and TRBJ2-5; a weak D match, TRBD2 (6 bases). Trimming removed 5 bases from V and 3 bases from J, with 25 bases in between. Germline values: CDR1 SEHNR, CDR2 FQNEAQ (reference sequence). The CDR3 consists of 18 residues.

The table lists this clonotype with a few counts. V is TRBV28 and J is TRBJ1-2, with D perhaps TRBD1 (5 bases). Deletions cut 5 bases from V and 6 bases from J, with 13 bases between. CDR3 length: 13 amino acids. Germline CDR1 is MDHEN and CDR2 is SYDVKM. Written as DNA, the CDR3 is TGTGCCAGCAGTCAGACAGAGGTAAATGGCTACACCTTC. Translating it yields CASSQTEVNGYTF.

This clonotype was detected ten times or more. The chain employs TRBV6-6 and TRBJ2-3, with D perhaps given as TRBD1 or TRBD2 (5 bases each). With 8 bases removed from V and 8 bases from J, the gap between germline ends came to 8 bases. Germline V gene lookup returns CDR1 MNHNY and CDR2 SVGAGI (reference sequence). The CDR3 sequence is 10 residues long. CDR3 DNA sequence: TGTGCCAGCCTTGGGGGTACGCAGTATTTT. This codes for CASLGGTQYF.

Written as DNA, the CDR3 is TGTGCCAGCAGTGAAGCGCGGGGCGCGGGAGATACGCAGTATTTT. Residues: CASSEARGAGDTQYF. V is TRBV2 and J is TRBJ2-3; maybe TRBD2 (6 bases). V was trimmed by 0 bases and J by 5 bases, leaving 12 bases between them. This CDR3 comprises 15 residues. CDR1 and CDR2 (germline): SNHLY, FYNNEI.

The chain's CDR3 is CASSPNTNYGYTF. In DNA form, the CDR3 reads TGTGCCAGCAGCCCAAATACAAACTATGGCTACACCTTC. The V call is TRBV9, the J call TRBJ1-2, with D uncertain. Germline V CDR1 and CDR2: SGDLS, YYNGEE. Trimming removed 4 bases at V and 2 bases at J, with 9 bases between. The CDR3 consists of 13 residues. Full variable domain (outside the CDR3, taken from reference TRBV9 and TRBJ1-2): DSGVTQTPKHLITATGQRVTLRCSPRSGDLSVYWYQQSLDQGLQFLIQYYNGEERAKGNILERFSAQQFPDLHSELNLSSLELGDSALYFCASSPNTNYGYTFGSGTRLTVV.

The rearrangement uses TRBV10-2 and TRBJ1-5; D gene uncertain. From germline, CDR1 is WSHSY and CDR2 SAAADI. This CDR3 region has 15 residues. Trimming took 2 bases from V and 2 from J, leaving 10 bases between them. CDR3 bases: TGCGCCAGCAGTGAGGCAGACATAGGCAATCAGCCCCAGCATTTT. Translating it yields CASSEADIGNQPQHF.

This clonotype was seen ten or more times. CDR3 sequence: CASSYTEYRTGELFF. DNA for the CDR3: TGTGCCAGCAGTTACACCGAATATAGGACCGGGGAGCTGTTTTTT. J is TRBJ2-2 and V is TRBV6-2 or TRBV6-3; D ambiguous. This CDR3 has 15 amino acids. The germline V gene has CDR1 MNHEY and CDR2 SVGEGT. Trimming cost V 2 bases and J 5 bases, with 12 bases left between them.

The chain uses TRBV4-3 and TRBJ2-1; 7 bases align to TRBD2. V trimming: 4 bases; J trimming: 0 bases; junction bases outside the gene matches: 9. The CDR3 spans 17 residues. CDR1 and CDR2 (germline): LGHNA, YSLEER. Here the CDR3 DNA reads TGCGCCAGCAGCCCCACCAGGCTAGCGGACTCCTACAATGAGCAGTTCTTC. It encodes CASSPTRLADSYNEQFF.

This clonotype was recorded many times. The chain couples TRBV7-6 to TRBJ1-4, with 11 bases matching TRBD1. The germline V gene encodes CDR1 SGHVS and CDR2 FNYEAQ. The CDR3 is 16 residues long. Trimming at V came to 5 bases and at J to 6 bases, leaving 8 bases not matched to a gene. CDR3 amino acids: CASSPLAGQGDEKLFF. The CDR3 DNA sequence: TGTGCCAGCAGCCCCCTGGCGGGACAGGGGGATGAAAAACTGTTTTTT.

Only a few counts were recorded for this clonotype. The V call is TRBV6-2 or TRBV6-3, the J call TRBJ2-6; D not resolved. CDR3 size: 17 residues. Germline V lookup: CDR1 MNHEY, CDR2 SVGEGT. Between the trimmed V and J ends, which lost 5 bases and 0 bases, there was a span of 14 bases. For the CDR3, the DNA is TGTGCCAGCAGTCATCCGGTGGACGGCTCTGGGGCCAACGTCCTGACTTTC. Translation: CASSHPVDGSGANVLTF.

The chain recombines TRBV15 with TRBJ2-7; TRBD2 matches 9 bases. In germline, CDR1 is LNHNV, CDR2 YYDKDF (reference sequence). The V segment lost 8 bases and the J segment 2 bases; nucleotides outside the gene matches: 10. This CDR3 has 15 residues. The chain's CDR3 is CATGPSGGKTYEQYF. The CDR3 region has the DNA TGTGCCACCGGGCCAAGCGGGGGGAAGACCTACGAGCAGTACTTC.

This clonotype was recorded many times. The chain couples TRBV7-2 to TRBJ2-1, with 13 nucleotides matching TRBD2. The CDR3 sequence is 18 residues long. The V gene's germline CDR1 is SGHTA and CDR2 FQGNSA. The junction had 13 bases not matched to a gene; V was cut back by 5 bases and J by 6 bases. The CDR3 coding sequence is TGTGCCAGCAGCGAGTGGACTAGCGGGGGCCTTCCCCGCAATGAGCAGTTCTTC. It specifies CASSEWTSGGLPRNEQFF.

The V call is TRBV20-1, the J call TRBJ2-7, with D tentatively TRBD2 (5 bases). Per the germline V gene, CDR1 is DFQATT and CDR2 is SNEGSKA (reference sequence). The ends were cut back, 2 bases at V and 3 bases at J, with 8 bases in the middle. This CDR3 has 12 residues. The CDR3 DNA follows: TGCAGTGCTAGAAGGAGCGGCTACGAGCAGTACGTC. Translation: CSARRSGYEQYV.

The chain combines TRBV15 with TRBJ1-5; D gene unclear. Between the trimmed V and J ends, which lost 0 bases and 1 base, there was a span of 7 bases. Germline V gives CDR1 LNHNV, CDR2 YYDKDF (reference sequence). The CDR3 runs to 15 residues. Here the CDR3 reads CATSRDRSSNQPQHF. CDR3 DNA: TGTGCCACCAGCAGAGATCGATCGAGCAATCAGCCCCAGCATTTT.

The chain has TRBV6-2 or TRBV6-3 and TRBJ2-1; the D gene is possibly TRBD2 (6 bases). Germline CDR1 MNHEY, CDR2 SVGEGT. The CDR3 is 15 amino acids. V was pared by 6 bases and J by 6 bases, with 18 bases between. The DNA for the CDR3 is TGTGCCAGCAGATTTATAGACCCCGGGAGCAATGAGCAGTTCTTC. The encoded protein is CASRFIDPGSNEQFF.

The CDR3 region is CASRQGGPGELFF. Written as DNA, the CDR3 is TGTGCCAGCAGGCAGGGAGGTCCCGGGGAGCTGTTTTTT. The chain carries TRBV12-3 or TRBV12-4 and TRBJ2-2, with a weak D call TRBD2 (6 bases). The ends were cut back, 6 bases at V and 6 bases at J, with 11 bases in the middle. The CDR3 is 13 amino acids.

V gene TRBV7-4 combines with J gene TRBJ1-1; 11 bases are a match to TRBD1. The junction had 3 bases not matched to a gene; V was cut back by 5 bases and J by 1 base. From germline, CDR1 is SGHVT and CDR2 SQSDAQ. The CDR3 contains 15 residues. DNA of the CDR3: TGTGCCAGCAGCGGAGGACAGGGGGCGAACACTGAAGCTTTCTTT. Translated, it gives CASSGGQGANTEAFF. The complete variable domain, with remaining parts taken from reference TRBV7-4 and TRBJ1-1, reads GAGVSQSPRYKVAKRGRDVALRCDSISGHVTLYWYRQTLGQGSEVLTYSQSDAQRDKSGRPSGRFSAERPERSVSTLKIQRTEQGDSAVYLCASSGGQGANTEAFFGQGTRLTVV.

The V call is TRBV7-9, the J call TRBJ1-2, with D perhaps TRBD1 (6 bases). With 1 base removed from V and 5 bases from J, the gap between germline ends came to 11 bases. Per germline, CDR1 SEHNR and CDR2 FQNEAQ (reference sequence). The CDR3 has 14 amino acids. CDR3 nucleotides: TGTGCCAGCAGCTTAGGGGCAGGGGTTTATGGCTACACCTTC. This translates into CASSLGAGVYGYTF.